The rows below give T cell receptor beta chains drawn from one sample of a study of blood T cell repertoires in COVID-19. The method was immunoSEQ multiplex PCR; TCRdb's version includes in-frame clones alone and lacks a portion of them. The data contain around 80,000 clones, about 70% of them singletons. The sample taken for sequencing was peripheral blood. The receptors shown here come from a man aged 50 or older with active or convalescent COVID-19. The CDR3 runs from the conserved cysteine through the conserved F or W. D genes are given only for firm matches. Some rows have no size entry. The others give once, few or many, or a class for an expanded clone.

j_call d_call clone_size v_call cdr3_nt cdr3_aa
TRBJ2-3 NA NA TRBV10-3 TGTGCCATCGGGGCTAGTGGCGGGGCGAGCACAGATACGCAGTATTTT CAIGASGGASTDTQYF
TRBJ1-1 TRBD1 NA TRBV19 TGTGCCAGTAGTGTAAATACAGGGGGCCGCACTGAAGCTTTCTTT CASSVNTGGRTEAFF
TRBJ1-4 TRBD1 NA TRBV7-9 TGTGCCAGCACCTCGGGACAGGGGGCAGTACGGGAAAAACTGTTTTTT CASTSGQGAVREKLFF
TRBJ1-1 NA NA TRBV30 TGTGCCTGGAGTGTACAGGGTGACACTGAAGCTTTCTTT CAWSVQGDTEAFF
TRBJ2-3 TRBD1 NA TRBV20-1 TGCAGTGCTAGTTCTGGACAGGGCACAGATACGCAGTATTTT CSASSGQGTDTQYF
TRBJ2-3 TRBD2 NA TRBV5-1 TGCGCCAGTAAGGGCAATAGCGGGGGGCCCACAGATACGCAGTATTTT CASKGNSGGPTDTQYF
TRBJ2-3 NA NA TRBV19 TGTGCCAGTAGTATACAGGACGGGGGCACAGATACGCAGTATTTT CASSIQDGGTDTQYF
TRBJ1-5 NA few TRBV6-2/TRBV6-3 TGTGCCAGCAGCATAATAGACAGTAATCAGCCCCAGCATTTT CASSIIDSNQPQHF
TRBJ1-4 NA many TRBV19 TGTGCCAGTAGTTCTCAATTGGGAACGGGCACAAGGGGGAAACTGTTTTTT CASSSQLGTGTRGKLFF
TRBJ2-7 TRBD2 few TRBV5-1 TGCGCCAGCAGCTTGGGGCAGGGAGGGAACGAGCAGTACTTC CASSLGQGGNEQYF
TRBJ2-4 NA few TRBV5-5 TGTGCCAGCAGCTCGGACATAAGCGCTGTTCGAGCCAAAAACATTCAGTACTTC CASSSDISAVRAKNIQYF
TRBJ2-7 TRBD1 NA TRBV2 TGTGCCAGCAGTGGACCGGGACAGGGGGCCGAGTGCGACTTC CASSGPGQGAECDF
TRBJ2-7 TRBD1 NA TRBV6-5 TGTGCCAGCACCGAGATGGGGCAGGGGGCCCACGAGCAGTACTTC CASTEMGQGAHEQYF
TRBJ2-3 TRBD1 NA TRBV6-6 TGTGCCAGCAGGCAGACAGGGACCCGCACAGATACGCAGTATTTT CASRQTGTRTDTQYF
TRBJ1-1 TRBD1 NA TRBV19 TGTGCCAGTAGAGGGACAGGGAACCCTGAAGCTTTCTTT CASRGTGNPEAFF
TRBJ2-2 TRBD1 few TRBV5-1 TGCGCCAGCAGCCCCAGGACAGGCCCCATAACCGGGGAGCTGTTTTTT CASSPRTGPITGELFF
TRBJ1-4 NA NA TRBV28 TGTGCCAGCAGTTCTACAGGGCTCAATGAAAAACTGTTTTTT CASSSTGLNEKLFF
TRBJ1-5 NA few TRBV19 TGTGCCAGTGGACAGATCTATCAGCCCCAGCATTTT CASGQIYQPQHF
TRBJ2-7 TRBD1 NA TRBV10-3 TGTGCCGCCACAGGGGATGGGAACGAGCAGTACTTC CAATGDGNEQYF
TRBJ1-6 TRBD1 NA TRBV4-1 TGCGCCAGCAGCCAAGCGGCAGGGGGGCCCGCGAATTCACCCCTCCACTTT CASSQAAGGPANSPLHF
TRBJ2-7 TRBD1 NA TRBV5-1 TGCGCCAGCAGCTCCCCGGGACAGGGGGACTACGAGCAGTACTTC CASSSPGQGDYEQYF
TRBJ1-5 NA NA TRBV20-1 TGCAGTGCTAGTCCCGCAACGGCGGAAAATCAGCCCCAGCATTTT CSASPATAENQPQHF
TRBJ1-1 NA NA TRBV5-4 TGTGCCAGCAGCTTGGACAGGTCGAACACTGAAGCTTTCTTT CASSLDRSNTEAFF